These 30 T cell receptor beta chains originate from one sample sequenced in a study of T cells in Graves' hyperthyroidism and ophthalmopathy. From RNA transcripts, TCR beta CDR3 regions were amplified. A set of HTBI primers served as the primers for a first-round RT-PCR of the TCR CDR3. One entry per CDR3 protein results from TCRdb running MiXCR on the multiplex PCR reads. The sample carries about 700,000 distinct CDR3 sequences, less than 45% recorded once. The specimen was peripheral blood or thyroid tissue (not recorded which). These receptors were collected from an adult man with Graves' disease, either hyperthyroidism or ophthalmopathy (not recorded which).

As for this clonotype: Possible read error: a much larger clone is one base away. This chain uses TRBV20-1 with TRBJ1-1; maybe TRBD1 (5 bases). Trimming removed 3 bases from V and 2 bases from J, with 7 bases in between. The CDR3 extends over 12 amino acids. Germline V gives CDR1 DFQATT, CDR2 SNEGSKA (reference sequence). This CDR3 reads CSASDSNTEAFF. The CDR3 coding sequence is TGCAGTGCTAGTGACAGCAACACTGAAGCTTTCTTT.

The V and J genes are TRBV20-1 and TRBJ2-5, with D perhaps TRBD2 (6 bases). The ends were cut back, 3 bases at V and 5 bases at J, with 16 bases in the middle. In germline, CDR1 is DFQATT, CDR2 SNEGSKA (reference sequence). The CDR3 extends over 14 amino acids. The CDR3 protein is CSARGLGTKETQYF. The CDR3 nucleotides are TGCAGTGCTAGGGGACTGGGAACGAAGGAGACCCAGTACTTC.

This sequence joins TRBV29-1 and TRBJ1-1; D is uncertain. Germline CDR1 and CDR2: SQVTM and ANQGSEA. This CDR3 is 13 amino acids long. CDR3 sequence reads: CTKGTAANTEAFF. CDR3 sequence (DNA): TGCACGAAAGGAACAGCAGCTAACACTGAAGCTTTCTTT.

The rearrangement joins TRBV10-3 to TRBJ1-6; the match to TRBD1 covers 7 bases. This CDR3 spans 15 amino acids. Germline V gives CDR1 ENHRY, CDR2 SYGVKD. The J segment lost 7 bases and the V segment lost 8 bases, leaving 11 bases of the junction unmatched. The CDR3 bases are TGTGCCATCTGCAGTGTGAGACAGGGAAATTCACCCCTCCACTTT. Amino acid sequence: CAICSVRQGNSPLHF.

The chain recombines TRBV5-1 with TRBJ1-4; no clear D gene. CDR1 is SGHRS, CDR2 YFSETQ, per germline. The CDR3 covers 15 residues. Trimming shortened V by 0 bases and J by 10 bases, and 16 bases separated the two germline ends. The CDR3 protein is CASSLAGSSSGKLFF. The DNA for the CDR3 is TGCGCCAGCAGCTTGGCCGGCTCGAGCTCTGGAAAACTGTTTTTT.

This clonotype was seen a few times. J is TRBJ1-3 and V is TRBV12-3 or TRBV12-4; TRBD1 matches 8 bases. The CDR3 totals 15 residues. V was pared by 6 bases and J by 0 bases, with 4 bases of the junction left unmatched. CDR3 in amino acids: CASRGDRISGNTIYF. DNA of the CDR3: TGTGCCAGCAGGGGGGACAGGATCTCTGGAAACACCATATATTTT.

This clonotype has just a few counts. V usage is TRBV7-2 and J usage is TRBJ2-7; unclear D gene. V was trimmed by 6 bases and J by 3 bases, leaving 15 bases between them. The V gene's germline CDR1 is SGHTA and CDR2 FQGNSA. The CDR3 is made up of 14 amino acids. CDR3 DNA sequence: TGTGCCAGCAGTTACGGAGACATGGACTACGAGCAGTACTTC. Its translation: CASSYGDMDYEQYF.

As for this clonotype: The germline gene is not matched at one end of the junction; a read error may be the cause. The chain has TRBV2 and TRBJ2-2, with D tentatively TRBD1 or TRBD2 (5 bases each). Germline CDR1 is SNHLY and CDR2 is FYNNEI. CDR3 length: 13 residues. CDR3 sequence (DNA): TGTGCCAGCAGTGAAGCTGGGACCGGGGAGCTGCTTTTT. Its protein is CASSEAGTGELLF.

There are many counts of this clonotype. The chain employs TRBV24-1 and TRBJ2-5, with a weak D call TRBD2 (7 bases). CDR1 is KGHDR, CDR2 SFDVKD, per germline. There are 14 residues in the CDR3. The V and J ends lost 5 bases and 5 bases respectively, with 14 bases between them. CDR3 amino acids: CATSARGGRETQYF. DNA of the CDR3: TGTGCCACCAGTGCAAGGGGGGGTCGGGAGACCCAGTACTTC.

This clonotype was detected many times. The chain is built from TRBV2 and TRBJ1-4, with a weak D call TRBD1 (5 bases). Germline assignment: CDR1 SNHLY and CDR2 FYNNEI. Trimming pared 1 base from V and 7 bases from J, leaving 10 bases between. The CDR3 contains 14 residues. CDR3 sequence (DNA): TGTGCCAGCAGTGAAGATCTAGGGGCTGAAAAACTGTTTTTT. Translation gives CASSEDLGAEKLFF.

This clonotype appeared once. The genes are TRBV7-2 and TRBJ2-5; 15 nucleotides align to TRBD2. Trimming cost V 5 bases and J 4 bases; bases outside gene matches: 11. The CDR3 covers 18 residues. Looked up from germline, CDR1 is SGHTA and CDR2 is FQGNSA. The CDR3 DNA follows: TGTGCCAGCAGCCAAGACTATGGACTAGCGGGAGGGTCAGAGACCCAGTACTTC. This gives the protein CASSQDYGLAGGSETQYF.

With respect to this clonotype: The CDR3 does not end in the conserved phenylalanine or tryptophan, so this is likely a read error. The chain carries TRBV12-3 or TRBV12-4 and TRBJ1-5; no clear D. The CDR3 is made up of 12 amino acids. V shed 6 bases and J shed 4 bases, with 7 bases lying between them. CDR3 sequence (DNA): TGTGCCAGCAGCCGTGGTAATCAGCCCCAGCATTCT. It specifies CASSRGNQPQHS.

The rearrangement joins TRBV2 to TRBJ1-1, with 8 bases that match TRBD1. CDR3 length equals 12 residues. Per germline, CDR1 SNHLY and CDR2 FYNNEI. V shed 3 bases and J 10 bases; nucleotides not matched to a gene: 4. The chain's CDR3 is CASSDDRGSAFF. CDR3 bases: TGTGCCAGCAGTGATGACAGGGGATCAGCTTTCTTT.

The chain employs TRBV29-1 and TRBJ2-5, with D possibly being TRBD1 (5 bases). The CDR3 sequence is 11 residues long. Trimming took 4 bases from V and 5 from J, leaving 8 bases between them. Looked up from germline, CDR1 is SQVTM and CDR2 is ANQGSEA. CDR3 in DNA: TGCAGCGTTGGGGCAGGGGAGACCCAGTACTTC. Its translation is CSVGAGETQYF.

The CDR3 region has the DNA TGTGCCACCAGTGATTTCGGGTTCGCTGAAGCTTTCTTT. Its protein is CATSDFGFAEAFF. The chain links TRBV24-1 to TRBJ1-1; D is unclear. The germline CDR1 and CDR2 sequences are KGHDR and SFDVKD. The germline V and J ends were trimmed by 1 base and 6 bases, with 8 bases remaining between them. The length of the CDR3 is 13 residues.

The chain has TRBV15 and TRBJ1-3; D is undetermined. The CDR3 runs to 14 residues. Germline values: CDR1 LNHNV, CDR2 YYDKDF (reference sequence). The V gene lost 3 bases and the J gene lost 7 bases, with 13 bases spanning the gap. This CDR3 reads CATSSPRTGNTIYF. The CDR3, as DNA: TGTGCCACCAGCAGCCCCCGGACGGGGAACACCATATATTTT.

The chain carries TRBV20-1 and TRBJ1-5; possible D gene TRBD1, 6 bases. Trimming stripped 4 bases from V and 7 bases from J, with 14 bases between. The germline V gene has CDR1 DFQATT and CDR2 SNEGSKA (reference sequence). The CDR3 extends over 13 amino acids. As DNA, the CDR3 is TGCAGTGCTAATCAGGGGTTTGGCCAGCCCCAGCATTTT. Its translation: CSANQGFGQPQHF.

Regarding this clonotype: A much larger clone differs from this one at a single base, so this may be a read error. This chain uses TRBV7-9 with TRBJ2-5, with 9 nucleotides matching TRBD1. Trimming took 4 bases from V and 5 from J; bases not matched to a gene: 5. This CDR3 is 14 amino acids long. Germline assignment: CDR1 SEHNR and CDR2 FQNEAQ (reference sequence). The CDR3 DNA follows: TGTGCCAGCAGCTGGACAGGGGCCGGCGAGACCCAGTACTTC. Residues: CASSWTGAGETQYF.

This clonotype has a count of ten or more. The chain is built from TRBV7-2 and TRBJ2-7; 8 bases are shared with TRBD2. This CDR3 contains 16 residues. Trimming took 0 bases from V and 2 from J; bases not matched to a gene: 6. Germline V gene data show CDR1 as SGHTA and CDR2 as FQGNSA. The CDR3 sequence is CASSLAQLAATYEQYF. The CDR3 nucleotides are TGTGCCAGCAGCTTAGCGCAACTAGCGGCTACCTACGAGCAGTACTTC.

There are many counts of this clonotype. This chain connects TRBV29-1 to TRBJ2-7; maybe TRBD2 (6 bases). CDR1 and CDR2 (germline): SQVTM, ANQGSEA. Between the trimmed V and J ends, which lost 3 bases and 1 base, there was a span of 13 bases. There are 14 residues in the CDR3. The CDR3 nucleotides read TGCAGCGTTGATCGTCCGGGGGTATCCTACGAGCAGTACTTC. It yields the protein CSVDRPGVSYEQYF.

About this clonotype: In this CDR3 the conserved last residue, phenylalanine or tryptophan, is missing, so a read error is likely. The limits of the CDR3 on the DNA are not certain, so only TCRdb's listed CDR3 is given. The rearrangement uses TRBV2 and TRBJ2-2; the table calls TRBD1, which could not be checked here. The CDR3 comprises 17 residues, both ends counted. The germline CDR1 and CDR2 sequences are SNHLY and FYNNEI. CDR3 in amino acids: CASSERGDRATPGSCQS.

The CDR3 DNA sequence: TGCAGCGCTGGGCGGACAGATGAAGCTTTCTTT. It yields the protein CSAGRTDEAFF. The chain combines TRBV29-1 with TRBJ1-1, with D perhaps matching TRBD1 (6 bases). Germline CDR1 is SQVTM and CDR2 is ANQGSEA. This CDR3 contains 11 residues. The V gene lost 7 bases and the J gene lost 7 bases, with 13 bases spanning the gap.

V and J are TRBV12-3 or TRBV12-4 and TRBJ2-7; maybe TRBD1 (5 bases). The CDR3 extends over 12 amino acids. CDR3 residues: CARFDSDYEQYF. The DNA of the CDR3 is TGTGCTAGGTTTGACAGCGACTACGAGCAGTACTTC.

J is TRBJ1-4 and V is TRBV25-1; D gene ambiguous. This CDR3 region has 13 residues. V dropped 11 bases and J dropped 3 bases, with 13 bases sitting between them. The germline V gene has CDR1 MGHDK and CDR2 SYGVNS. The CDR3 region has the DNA TGTGCCTGGAGTATGAGGGCTAATGAAAAACTGTTTTTT. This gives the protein CAWSMRANEKLFF.

Here the CDR3 reads CATQERGRDSPLHF. CDR3 in DNA: TGTGCCACCCAGGAGCGGGGGCGAGATTCACCCCTCCACTTT. The J gene is TRBJ1-6, the V gene TRBV12-3 or TRBV12-4; D perhaps matches TRBD1 (6 bases). With 10 bases removed from V and 8 bases from J, the gap between germline ends came to 18 bases. This CDR3 has 14 amino acids.

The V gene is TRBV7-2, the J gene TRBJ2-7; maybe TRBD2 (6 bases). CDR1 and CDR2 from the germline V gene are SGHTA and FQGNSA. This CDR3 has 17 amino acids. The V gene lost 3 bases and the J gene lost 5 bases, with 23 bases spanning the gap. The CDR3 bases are TGTGCCAGCAGCTTTAAGTCCGGGACTCCGACCGTGAACGAGCAGTACTTC. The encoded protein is CASSFKSGTPTVNEQYF.

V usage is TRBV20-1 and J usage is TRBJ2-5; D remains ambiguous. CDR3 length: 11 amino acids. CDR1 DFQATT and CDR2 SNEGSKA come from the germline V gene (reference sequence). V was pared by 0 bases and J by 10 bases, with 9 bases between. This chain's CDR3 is CSARDLGNQYF. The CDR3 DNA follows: TGCAGTGCTAGAGATCTGGGTAACCAGTACTTC.

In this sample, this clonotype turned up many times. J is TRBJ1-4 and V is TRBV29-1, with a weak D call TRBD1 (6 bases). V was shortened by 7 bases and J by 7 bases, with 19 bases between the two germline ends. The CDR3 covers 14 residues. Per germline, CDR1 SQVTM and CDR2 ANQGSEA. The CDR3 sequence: CSADGGASGEKLFF. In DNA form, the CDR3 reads TGCAGCGCCGACGGGGGGGCATCAGGTGAAAAACTGTTTTTT.

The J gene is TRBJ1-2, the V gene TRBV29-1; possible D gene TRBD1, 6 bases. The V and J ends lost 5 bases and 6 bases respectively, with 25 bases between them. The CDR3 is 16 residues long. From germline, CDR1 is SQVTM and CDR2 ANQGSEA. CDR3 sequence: CSVSPLGRGGADGYTF. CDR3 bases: TGCAGCGTTAGCCCTCTAGGGAGGGGGGGGGCAGATGGCTACACCTTC.

As DNA, the CDR3 is TGTGCCAGCAGTGCTAGAGGTCCCGGACAATCCTACGAGCAGTACTTC. Its protein product is CASSARGPGQSYEQYF. The chain combines TRBV25-1 with TRBJ2-7; maybe TRBD1 (5 bases). Trimming shortened V by 4 bases and J by 1 base, and 17 bases separated the two germline ends. Per germline, CDR1 MGHDK and CDR2 SYGVNS. The CDR3 covers 16 residues.